This is a list of T cell receptor beta chains from one sample in a study of T cells in Graves' hyperthyroidism and ophthalmopathy. TCRdb re-called the multiplex PCR reads through MiXCR, storing one row per CDR3 protein. The table has 490,000 or so distinct CDR3 sequences, roughly a sixth seen once. Material: blood. These receptors all come from a woman in her 30s with Graves' ophthalmopathy. CDR3s include the opening cysteine and the closing phenylalanine or tryptophan. Fields, in order: clone size, D gene, V gene, J gene, CDR3 protein, CDR3 DNA. A D gene is named only where the DNA matches it firmly. The size field is filled for only some rows; it gives once, few, many or a size class.

>few|NA|TRBV24-1|TRBJ2-5
CATSDPDKGGTQYF
TGTGCCACCAGTGATCCTGACAAGGGGGGGACCCAGTACTTC
>many|TRBD1|TRBV28|TRBJ1-1
CASSRRTGGDTEAFF
TGTGCCAGCAGTCGAAGGACAGGGGGAGACACTGAAGCTTTCTTT
>many|NA|TRBV15|TRBJ2-4
CATPERGSAKNIQYF
TGTGCCACCCCCGAAAGGGGATCAGCCAAAAACATTCAGTACTTC
>few|TRBD2|TRBV5-8|TRBJ2-2
CASSLALTSARPGELFF
TGTGCCAGCAGCTTGGCCTTGACTAGCGCTAGACCGGGGGAGCTGTTTTTT
>many|NA|TRBV27|TRBJ1-1
CASRLGVMNTEAFF
TGTGCCAGCCGCCTGGGGGTTATGAACACTGAAGCTTTCTTT
>NA|NA|TRBV12-3/TRBV12-4|TRBJ1-1
CASSIRTGNTEAFF
TGTGCCAGCAGTATCCGGACGGGGAACACTGAAGCTTTCTTT
>many|NA|TRBV28|TRBJ2-5
CASSENGRGVEYF
TGTGCCAGCAGCGAGAACGGAAGGGGCGTAGAGTACTTC
>few|NA|TRBV12-3/TRBV12-4|TRBJ1-1
CASTTKEDTEAFF
TGTGCCAGCACCACAAAGGAGGACACTGAAGCTTTCTTT
>NA|TRBD2|TRBV27|TRBJ2-3
CASGRVGSSTDTQYF
TGTGCCAGCGGGAGGGTAGGGTCCAGCACAGATACGCAGTATTTT
>NA|NA|TRBV19|TRBJ2-7
CASRPTVTNEQYF
TGTGCCAGTAGGCCCACGGTGACCAACGAGCAGTACTTC
>many|TRBD2|TRBV2|TRBJ2-1
CASQPGLAGGFYNEQFF
TGTGCCAGCCAACCGGGACTAGCGGGAGGCTTCTACAATGAGCAGTTCTTC
>once|TRBD2|TRBV27|TRBJ2-1
CASSFLAGGAGNEQFF
TGTGCCAGCAGTTTTTTAGCGGGAGGGGCGGGTAATGAGCAGTTCTTC
>few|TRBD1|TRBV5-1|TRBJ1-2
CASSLTGEGYGYTF
TGCGCCAGCAGCTTGACAGGGGAAGGCTATGGCTACACCTTC
>NA|NA|TRBV6-1|TRBJ1-1
CAIHLAFF
TGTGCCATTCACCTGGCTTTCTTT
>few|TRBD2|TRBV29-1|TRBJ2-1
CSVGTSGLSYNEQFF
TGCAGCGTTGGGACTAGCGGACTCTCCTACAATGAGCAGTTCTTC
>few|NA|TRBV15|TRBJ2-3
CATSRALRADTQYF
TGTGCCACCAGCAGGGCCCTGCGGGCAGATACGCAGTATTTT
>many|NA|TRBV9|TRBJ1-1
CASSVSLRGNTEAFF
TGTGCCAGCAGCGTAAGTCTTCGGGGGAACACTGAAGCTTTCTTT
>NA|NA|TRBV4-3|TRBJ2-7
CASSQERLLGNEQYF
TGCGCCAGCAGCCAAGAGAGGTTATTGGGGAACGAGCAGTACTTC
>many|TRBD2|TRBV12-5|TRBJ2-3
CASGLEEGLRRENEDTQYF
TGTGCTAGTGGTTTGGAGGAGGGCCTAAGGCGGGAGAACGAAGATACGCAGTATTTT
>many|TRBD2|TRBV7-9|TRBJ2-7
CASTLGTPGLAGVYEQYF
TGTGCCAGCACCCTAGGGACACCGGGACTAGCGGGAGTCTACGAGCAGTACTTC
>NA|NA|TRBV7-9|TRBJ1-6
CASSSAQGSSYNSPLHF
TGTGCCAGCAGCTCAGCCCAAGGGAGCTCCTATAATTCACCCCTCCACTTT